This TCR beta chain was identified during a study of beta chain features in type 1 diabetes. Regarding the study as a whole: TCRB CDR3s from Type 1 diabetes patients were moderately but significantly shorter in all four CD4+ subsets. Patients' naive, central memory and regulatory TCRB repertoires appeared more alike than those of healthy donors.

On this clone: Its specificity is not known.

Sequenced material consisted of expressed TCRB transcripts (all of the isolated RNA was reverse transcribed). Naive, central memory and regulatory T cell samples came to a mean of roughly 4 million reads. The repertoire was sequenced with immunoSEQ multiplex PCR; TCRdb's copy has only in-frame clones and lacks some. The sample consists of 250,000 to 350,000 clones, over 14% of them appearing once. The germline V gene has CDR1 MGHRA and CDR2 YSYEKL. V was trimmed by 3 bases and J by 4 bases, leaving 16 bases between them. The CDR3 sequence is 15 residues long. V and J are TRBV4-1 and TRBJ2-7; D is uncertain. Source material: naive CD4+ T cells from blood. The TCR was taken from a man between 18 and 29 years old with type 1 diabetes. CDR3 amino acids: CASSHLDTLVYEQYF. The CDR3 nucleotides read TGCGCCAGCAGCCACCTCGATACTCTTGTTTACGAGCAGTACTTC.